One sample yielded the 2 T cell receptor beta chains listed below, sequenced in a study of T cell responses to AZD1222 COVID-19 vaccine (dated by TCRdb to the early 2020s). Libraries were prepared through the immunoSEQ multiplex PCR assay. TCRdb took over this immuneACCESS table, retaining in-frame rearrangements with V and J assigned. Such tables are incomplete; in checked studies, under half of the missing clones stem from an unresolved V gene, and the remainder is unexplained. This sample has tens of thousands of clones in its table, and 70% to 90% of those were observed once. The biggest ten clones account for 13% of the sample. The label giving this sample's time point can be read as: baseline before first vaccination. Here the sequenced sample was peripheral blood, taken on day 0 of AZD1222 vaccination. These receptors were obtained from an adult in good health.

The CDR3 spells CASRLDMTGELFF. DNA for the CDR3: TGTGCCAGCAGACTTGATATGACCGGGGAGCTGTTTTTT. The gene calls are TRBV12-3 or TRBV12-4 and TRBJ2-2, with unresolved D. The V and J ends lost 6 bases and 5 bases respectively, with 10 bases between them. The CDR3 loop spans 13 amino acids.

The chain has TRBV3-1 (or the pseudogene TRBV3-2) and TRBJ1-3; 8 bases are a match to TRBD1. V lost 5 bases to trimming and J lost 7 bases; unmatched junction nucleotides: 7. Germline values: CDR1 LGHDT, CDR2 YNNKEL (reference sequence). This CDR3 has 14 amino acids. The CDR3 sequence is CASSETGVGNTIYF. CDR3 sequence (DNA): TGTGCCAGCAGCGAGACAGGGGTGGGGAACACCATATATTTT.